The rows below give T cell receptor beta chains drawn from one sample of a study of early T cells in non-severe SARS-CoV-2 infection. One entry per CDR3 protein results from TCRdb running MiXCR on the 5' RACE reads. The sample lists fewer than 90,000 distinct CDR3 sequences; 11% to 15% were seen once. What was sequenced was whole blood. These TCRs come from an adult who was a healthcare worker with PCR-confirmed SARS-CoV-2 infection or an uninfected control (not recorded which). Both conserved end residues are part of each CDR3. Each record gives: J gene, V gene, D gene, clone size, CDR3 DNA, CDR3 protein. D genes are given only for firm matches. Size values are once, few and many counts, or a class for expanded clones, and some rows have none.

j_gene: TRBJ2-3
v_gene: TRBV7-2
d_gene: TRBD1
abundance: many
CDR3nt: TGTGCCAGCAGGGACCGGGACAGGGCGGCAGATACGCAGTATTTT
CDR3aa: CASRDRDRAADTQYF

j_gene: TRBJ1-3
v_gene: TRBV7-9
d_gene: .
abundance: .
CDR3nt: TGTGCCAGCAGCTGGCGTAGGTCTGGAAACACCATATATTTT
CDR3aa: CASSWRRSGNTIYF

j_gene: TRBJ1-2
v_gene: TRBV5-6
d_gene: .
abundance: .
CDR3nt: TGTGCCAGCAGCTTGAGTCACGGACCTTACACCTTC
CDR3aa: CASSLSHGPYTF

j_gene: TRBJ2-6
v_gene: TRBV7-2
d_gene: TRBD1
abundance: once
CDR3nt: TGTGCCAGCAGCTTAATTGCAGGGGCAGGGGGCACTGGGGCCAACGTCCTGACTTTC
CDR3aa: CASSLIAGAGGTGANVLTF

j_gene: TRBJ1-2
v_gene: TRBV12-3/TRBV12-4
d_gene: .
abundance: many
CDR3nt: TGTGCCAGCAGTTTAGCGCCCCCCGGACTGAAAGATGGCTACACCTTC
CDR3aa: CASSLAPPGLKDGYTF

j_gene: TRBJ2-7
v_gene: TRBV5-5
d_gene: .
abundance: .
CDR3nt: TGTGCCAGCAGCATACATGCACGCTCCTACGAGCAGTACTTC
CDR3aa: CASSIHARSYEQYF

j_gene: TRBJ1-2
v_gene: TRBV7-2
d_gene: TRBD1
abundance: few
CDR3nt: TGTGCCAGCAGCCCGGGACAGCTCGGGAACTATGGCTACACCTTC
CDR3aa: CASSPGQLGNYGYTF

j_gene: TRBJ2-5
v_gene: TRBV11-2
d_gene: .
abundance: .
CDR3nt: TGTGCCAGCAGCTTAATTGGTCCCCCGAGGGTAGAGACCCAGTACTTC
CDR3aa: CASSLIGPPRVETQYF

j_gene: TRBJ2-5
v_gene: TRBV29-1
d_gene: .
abundance: .
CDR3nt: TGCAGCGTTGCGGAAGAGACCCAGTACTTC
CDR3aa: CSVAEETQYF

j_gene: TRBJ2-5
v_gene: TRBV9
d_gene: TRBD2
abundance: .
CDR3nt: TGTGCCAGCAGCGTAGGAGCCAGCGGGGGGGCCTTTGGGAGTGCAGAGACCCAGTACTTC
CDR3aa: CASSVGASGGAFGSAETQYF

j_gene: TRBJ1-4
v_gene: TRBV20-1
d_gene: .
abundance: few
CDR3nt: TGCAGTGTCCCCAACCCCCCGAATGAAAAACTGTTTTTT
CDR3aa: CSVPNPPNEKLFF

j_gene: TRBJ2-2
v_gene: TRBV10-1
d_gene: .
abundance: .
CDR3nt: TGCGCCAGCAGTGGGGCGACGGACCCGAACACCGGGGAGCTGTTTTTT
CDR3aa: CASSGATDPNTGELFF

j_gene: TRBJ2-2
v_gene: TRBV28
d_gene: .
abundance: many
CDR3nt: TGTGCCAGCAAGACCGCGAACACCGGGGAGCTGTTTTTT
CDR3aa: CASKTANTGELFF

j_gene: TRBJ1-1
v_gene: TRBV6-2/TRBV6-3
d_gene: .
abundance: .
CDR3nt: TGTGCCAGCAGTTATCGCGGAGCAAACACTGAAGCTTTCTTT
CDR3aa: CASSYRGANTEAFF

j_gene: TRBJ2-6
v_gene: TRBV6-2/TRBV6-3
d_gene: TRBD1
abundance: few
CDR3nt: TGTGCCAGCAGTTACGCGGACAGGGGCTCTGGGGCCAACGTCCTGACTTTC
CDR3aa: CASSYADRGSGANVLTF